This TCR beta chain was sequenced for a study of blood T cell repertoires in COVID-19. Background on the study: Italy, Spain and the United States were the sources of the convalescent and acute COVID-19 samples. The analysed material was cDNA or gDNA that came from T cells, B-cell-depleted T cells, or PBMCs.

Original processing notes: Reference gene primers were amplified, and this amplification served to estimate nucleated cell counts. Sequenced by immunoSEQ multiplex PCR; TCRdb stores in-frame clones only, minus some. The V and J calls and the clone size are those of that table, but D and trimming were determined from the DNA. The sample consists of tens of thousands of clones, about nine tenths of them appearing once. The CDR3 loop spans 15 amino acids. This receptor was taken from a human donor in a cohort sampled during active COVID-19. Sequenced: peripheral blood. The chain recombines TRBV21-1 with TRBJ1-2; the table's D gene call, TRBD1, was not cross checked with the DNA. TRBV21-1 corresponds to a pseudogene. The chain's CDR3 is CARASGTGHKSGYTF. CDR3 DNA sequence: TGTGCCAGGGCGAGCGGGACAGGGCATAAGAGTGGCTACACCTTC.